The 4 T cell receptor beta chains listed next were all sequenced from one sample in a study of identical twins. MiXCR, applied by TCRdb to the 5' RACE reads, yields one record per CDR3 protein. The table records approximately 700,000 distinct CDR3 sequences, 6.1% of them present only once. The sequencing sample was made of naive T cells sorted from blood. The origin of the receptors is a man aged 18 to 29 in good health.

Comments on this clonotype: A junction boundary mismatches the germline segment, possibly from a read error. This rearrangement joins TRBV4-1 to TRBJ1-1; 7 bases map to TRBD1. Per germline, CDR1 MGHRA and CDR2 YSYEKL. The CDR3 spans 15 residues. The CDR3, as DNA: TGCGCCAGCAGTCAAGCGGGACAGCGGAACACTGAAGCTTTCTTT. It specifies CASSQAGQRNTEAFF.

The sample holds many counts of this clonotype. The chain couples TRBV20-1 to TRBJ2-7; D gene uncertain. CDR3 length: 14 residues. CDR1 is DFQATT, CDR2 SNEGSKA, per germline (reference sequence). The ends were cut back, 5 bases at V and 0 bases at J, with 14 bases in the middle. As DNA, the CDR3 is TGCAGTGCTGGCCCCCTCGGGCTCTCCTACGAGCAGTACGTC. Its translation: CSAGPLGLSYEQYV.

The rearrangement links TRBV4-2 to TRBJ1-1, with unresolved D. Germline V gives CDR1 LGHNA, CDR2 YNFKEQ. The CDR3 consists of 13 residues. V lost 0 bases and J 2 bases, leaving 4 bases between the germline ends. The CDR3 DNA reads as TGTGCCAGCAGCCAAGAGGACAACACTGAAGCTTTCTTT. Translating it yields CASSQEDNTEAFF.

At least ten counts were recorded for this clonotype. J is TRBJ1-1 and V is TRBV4-3; D unclear. The ends were cut back, 0 bases at V and 6 bases at J, with 8 bases in the middle. Germline V gene lookup returns CDR1 LGHNA and CDR2 YSLEER. This CDR3 contains 13 residues. CDR3 nucleotides: TGCGCCAGCAGCCAAGATCTGGTCGCTGAAGCTTTCTTT. Encoded protein: CASSQDLVAEAFF.